One sample yielded the 32 T cell receptor beta chains listed below, sequenced in a study of cytomegalovirus exposure and HLA in healthy donors. The primer mix had 60 Vbeta and 13 Jbeta primers. Clones were sequenced by immunoSEQ multiplex PCR, and TCRdb holds only the in-frame ones, with some missing. Of fewer than 40,000 clones listed, approximately 67% were seen once; the top ten hold roughly a tenth. The material sequenced was PBMCs. The receptors come from a man between 35 and 55 years old in good health and CMV-seropositive.

This clone was observed a handful of times. This chain connects TRBV7-2 to TRBJ1-2, with 7 bases identical to TRBD1. Trimming took 5 bases from V and 4 from J; bases not matched to a gene: 4. The CDR3 has 13 amino acids. Germline V gene sequence: CDR1 SGHTA, CDR2 FQGNSA. The CDR3 region is CASSMGQIYGYTF. The DNA of the CDR3 is TGTGCCAGCAGCATGGGACAGATCTATGGCTACACCTTC. Supplemented by reference TRBV7-2 and TRBJ1-2, the full variable domain reads GAGVSQSPSNKVTEKGKDVELRCDPISGHTALYWYRQSLGQGLEFLIYFQGNSAPDKSGLPSDRFSAERTGGSVSTLTIQRTQQEDSAVYLCASSMGQIYGYTFGSGTRLTVV.

This clone has a single count. The V call is TRBV7-6, the J call TRBJ2-3; 8 bases match TRBD2. Germline V lookup: CDR1 SGHVS, CDR2 FNYEAQ. V shed 0 bases, J shed 0 bases, and the junction held 2 bases outside the gene matches. This CDR3 has 16 amino acids. The CDR3 DNA sequence: TGTGCCAGCAGCTTAGCTAGCGGGGAAAGCACAGATACGCAGTATTTT. It yields the protein CASSLASGESTDTQYF.

The J gene is TRBJ2-5, the V gene TRBV19; TRBD2 agrees at 9 bases. The trim removed 7 bases at V and 1 base at J, leaving 4 bases unmatched. CDR3 length: 14 amino acids. Germline assignment: CDR1 LNHDA and CDR2 SQIVND (reference sequence). CDR3 sequence (DNA): TGTGCCAGTAACGCGGGGGGGTCCCAAGAGACCCAGTACTTC. Translating it yields CASNAGGSQETQYF.

The table lists this clone with a few counts. This chain joins TRBV18 and TRBJ2-5; 9 bases fit TRBD1. The V segment lost 4 bases and the J segment 5 bases; nucleotides outside the gene matches: 5. Germline V CDR1 and CDR2: KGHSH, LQKENI. This CDR3 is 14 amino acids long. The CDR3 sequence: CASSLTGGDETQYF. CDR3 in DNA: TGTGCCAGCTCACTAACAGGGGGCGACGAGACCCAGTACTTC.

CDR3 sequence reads: CASSRGANSPLHF. For the CDR3, the DNA is TGTGCCAGCAGCAGGGGTGCTAATTCACCCCTCCACTTT. The chain couples TRBV2 to TRBJ1-6, with a tentative D call TRBD1 (6 bases). The CDR3 runs to 13 residues. Germline V gene data show CDR1 as SNHLY and CDR2 as FYNNEI. V was trimmed by 6 bases and J by 6 bases, leaving 9 bases between them. The complete variable domain, with remaining parts taken from reference TRBV2 and TRBJ1-6, reads EPEVTQTPSHQVTQMGQEVILRCVPISNHLYFYWYRQILGQKVEFLVSFYNNEISEKSEIFDDQFSVERPDGSNFTLKIRSTKLEDSAMYFCASSRGANSPLHFGNGTRLTVT.

This clone came up once. The genes are TRBV30 and TRBJ1-2, with 8 bases matching TRBD1. CDR3 length: 16 residues. Germline V gene sequence: CDR1 GTSNPN, CDR2 SVGIG (reference sequence). The V segment lost 5 bases and the J segment 6 bases; nucleotides outside the gene matches: 17. CDR3 nucleotides: TGTGCCTGGGGGAAGGGACAGGCCGCGGGGGAAAATGGCTACACCTTC. Its translation: CAWGKGQAAGENGYTF. Together with reference TRBV30 and TRBJ1-2, the CDR3 gives the full variable domain: SQTIHQWPATLVQPVGSPLSLECTVEGTSNPNLYWYRQAAGRGLQLLFYSVGIGQISSEVPQNLSASRPQDRQFILSSKKLLLSDSGFYLCAWGKGQAAGENGYTFGSGTRLTVV.

V and J are TRBV9 and TRBJ2-5; 11 bases align to TRBD2. The junction had 4 bases not matched to a gene; V was cut back by 4 bases and J by 2 bases. The CDR3 has 15 residues. The germline CDR1 and CDR2 sequences are SGDLS and YYNGEE. The CDR3 here is CASSSSGGLQETQYF. DNA of the CDR3: TGTGCCAGCAGCTCTAGCGGGGGGCTTCAAGAGACCCAGTACTTC.

The V gene is TRBV5-4, the J gene TRBJ2-2; 7 bases match TRBD1. The CDR3 runs 15 residues. Germline trimming cut 2 bases from V and 1 base from J; bases unmatched to any gene: 2. CDR1 and CDR2 (germline): SGHNT, YYREEE (reference sequence). CDR3 residues: CASSFRQGNTGELFF. DNA for the CDR3: TGTGCCAGCAGCTTTCGACAGGGGAACACCGGGGAGCTGTTTTTT.

The chain is built from TRBV7-2 and TRBJ1-2; a possible D gene is TRBD1 (6 bases). The V gene lost 1 base and the J gene lost 4 bases, with 13 bases spanning the gap. In germline, CDR1 is SGHTA, CDR2 FQGNSA. The CDR3 length is 15 residues. CDR3 sequence (DNA): TGTGCCAGCAGCTTAGAGGTGGGGGCGACCTATGGCTACACCTTC. Its protein product is CASSLEVGATYGYTF.

CDR3 loop: CASSPTGGPDTGELFF. The CDR3 nucleotides read TGTGCCAGCAGTCCAACGGGGGGGCCCGACACCGGGGAGCTGTTTTTT. J is TRBJ2-2 and V is TRBV9; 8 bases are a match to TRBD2. J gave up 3 bases and V 5 bases, and 9 bases lay outside the gene matches. The germline gives CDR1 SGDLS, CDR2 YYNGEE. The CDR3 totals 16 residues.

The chain carries TRBV25-1 and TRBJ2-3; 9 positions agree with TRBD2. CDR1 is MGHDK, CDR2 SYGVNS, per germline. The CDR3 loop spans 15 amino acids. The J segment lost 4 bases and the V segment lost 4 bases, leaving 6 bases of the junction unmatched. The CDR3 nucleotides read TGTGCCAGCAGTGTCTCGCGGGGGGGCGCAGATACGCAGTATTTT. Amino acids: CASSVSRGGADTQYF.

The genes are TRBV27 and TRBJ2-3; a weak D match, TRBD1 (5 bases). The CDR3 contains 15 residues. With 6 bases removed from V and 4 bases from J, the gap between germline ends came to 17 bases. Germline loops: CDR1 MNHEY, CDR2 SMNVEV (reference sequence). CDR3: CASRAAGPIADTQYF. In nucleotides, the CDR3 is TGTGCCAGCAGGGCGGCAGGGCCGATTGCAGATACGCAGTATTTT.

V usage is TRBV11-2 and J usage is TRBJ1-1; no definite D call. Germline V gene lookup returns CDR1 SGHAT and CDR2 FQNNGV. The V end was cut by 1 base, the J end by 3 bases, with 6 bases between. The CDR3 spans 13 residues. CDR3 DNA sequence: TGTGCCAGCAGCTTAGCCAGGTACACTGAAGCTTTCTTT. Translating it yields CASSLARYTEAFF.

This sequence joins TRBV19 and TRBJ2-3; 11 positions agree with TRBD2. The germline V gene encodes CDR1 LNHDA and CDR2 SQIVND (reference sequence). After removal of 4 bases from V and 0 bases from J, the junction contained 3 bases not matched to a gene. The CDR3 contains 16 residues. The CDR3 DNA is TGTGCCAGTAGTAGGGGACTAGCGGAGAGCACAGATACGCAGTATTTT. Its translation is CASSRGLAESTDTQYF.

This clone turned up a few times. This rearrangement joins TRBV7-8 to TRBJ2-6, with unresolved D. V was pared by 1 base and J by 2 bases, with 6 bases between. The CDR3 has 15 amino acids. From germline, CDR1 is SGHVS and CDR2 FQNEAQ. The CDR3: CASSLVSAGANVLTF. The CDR3 bases are TGTGCCAGCAGCTTAGTGAGTGCTGGGGCCAACGTCCTGACTTTC.

As for this clone: The junction departs from the called germline gene at one end, perhaps through a read error. J is TRBJ1-1 and V is TRBV7-9; the match to TRBD1 covers 9 bases. CDR1 and CDR2 from the germline V gene are SEHNR and FQNEAQ (reference sequence). This CDR3 region has 18 residues. CDR3 protein: CASRFPGTGRNMNTEAFF. The CDR3 DNA reads TGTGCCAGCCGCTTCCCAGGGACAGGGAGGAATATGAACACTGAAGCTTTCTTT.

This clone was seen a few times. The V call is TRBV2, the J call TRBJ2-1, with D possibly matching TRBD1 (6 bases). The CDR3 length is 13 residues. Germline CDR1 is SNHLY and CDR2 is FYNNEI. V was shortened by 9 bases and J by 5 bases, with 14 bases between the two germline ends. The CDR3 DNA reads as TGTGCCAGGTCCCGGGACATTGACAATGAGCAGTTCTTC. Encoded protein: CARSRDIDNEQFF.

The chain combines TRBV18 with TRBJ1-3, with no clear D. This CDR3 has 16 residues. Trimming stripped 3 bases from V and 0 bases from J, with 12 bases between. The germline V gene encodes CDR1 KGHSH and CDR2 LQKENI. The DNA of the CDR3 is TGTGCCAGCTCACCGGGTGCAGCGAACTCTGGAAACACCATATATTTT. This translates into CASSPGAANSGNTIYF. Together with reference TRBV18 and TRBJ1-3, the CDR3 gives the full variable domain: NAGVMQNPRHLVRRRGQEARLRCSPMKGHSHVYWYRQLPEEGLKFMVYLQKENIIDESGMPKERFSAEFPKEGPSILRIQQVVRGDSAAYFCASSPGAANSGNTIYFGEGSWLTVV.

As for this clone: At one end the junction does not follow the germline gene, possibly because of a read error. This same CDR3 is encoded by further DNA sequences in the sample. This chain joins TRBV5-6 and TRBJ2-7, with 7 bases matching TRBD1. CDR1 and CDR2 (germline): SGHDT, YYEEEE. The CDR3 is 14 amino acids. CDR3 loop: CASSLLRQGSEQYF. DNA for the CDR3: TGTGCCAGCAGTCTACTGAGACAGGGCAGCGAGCAATACTTC.

This chain joins TRBV2 and TRBJ1-5, with D possibly matching TRBD1 (6 bases). This CDR3 has 12 amino acids. CDR1 and CDR2 from the germline V gene are SNHLY and FYNNEI. Trimming took off 4 bases at V and 6 bases at J, with 7 bases between the two ends. The CDR3 DNA follows: TGTGCCAGCAGTGTACAGGGTCAGCCCCAGCATTTT. It specifies CASSVQGQPQHF.

This clone showed up just once. The J gene is TRBJ2-3, the V gene TRBV10-3, with TRBD1 identical over 12 bases. Germline V gives CDR1 ENHRY, CDR2 SYGVKD. The CDR3 runs 15 residues. Trimming cost V 6 bases and J 2 bases; bases outside gene matches: 3. The CDR3 sequence: CAISGGQGATDTQYF. DNA of the CDR3: TGTGCCATCAGCGGGGGACAGGGGGCCACAGATACGCAGTATTTT.

This clone was seen more than once but under ten times. The chain has TRBV6-1 and TRBJ2-7; 7 bases line up with TRBD1. V shed 7 bases and J 0 bases; nucleotides not matched to a gene: 9. From germline, CDR1 is MNHNS and CDR2 SASEGT. There are 15 residues in the CDR3. The CDR3 sequence is CASIKPGTVSYEQYF. Here the CDR3 DNA reads TGTGCCAGCATCAAGCCAGGGACAGTCTCCTACGAGCAGTACTTC.

The genes are TRBV19 and TRBJ1-2, with 11 bases fitting TRBD1. This CDR3 contains 16 residues. Germline values: CDR1 LNHDA, CDR2 SQIVND (reference sequence). Trimming at V came to 3 bases and at J to 5 bases, leaving 8 bases not matched to a gene. The CDR3 DNA reads as TGTGCCAGTAGTATGGGCCGTGGGACAGGGGGATATGGCTACACCTTC. Translation gives CASSMGRGTGGYGYTF.

The chain recombines TRBV5-4 with TRBJ2-7; 10 bases match TRBD1. J was trimmed by 4 bases and V by 4 bases; bases with no gene match: 14. Germline values: CDR1 SGHNT, CDR2 YYREEE (reference sequence). This CDR3 region has 17 residues. CDR3 DNA: TGTGCCAGCAGCCGGACAGGGGGAGCCCTCTACAGTTACGAGCAGTACTTC. Its protein is CASSRTGGALYSYEQYF.

The chain has TRBV6-5 and TRBJ1-1; no clear D. Trimming removed 0 bases at V and 1 base at J, with 6 bases between. The V gene's germline CDR1 is MNHEY and CDR2 SVGAGI. CDR3 length: 14 residues. CDR3 loop: CASSYSTGNTEAFF. The CDR3 region has the DNA TGTGCCAGCAGTTACTCGACGGGGAACACTGAAGCTTTCTTT.

J is TRBJ1-5 and V is TRBV19; unclear D gene. The ends were cut back, 6 bases at V and 4 bases at J, with 13 bases in the middle. CDR1 LNHDA and CDR2 SQIVND come from the germline V gene (reference sequence). The CDR3 has 14 residues. CDR3: CASRGLGGNQPQHF. Here the CDR3 DNA reads TGTGCCAGTAGAGGGCTAGGAGGTAATCAGCCCCAGCATTTT.

The chain links TRBV11-3 to TRBJ1-1; a possible D gene is TRBD1 (6 bases). The V gene's germline CDR1 is SGHNT and CDR2 YENEEA. The CDR3 spans 12 residues. V was trimmed by 5 bases and J by 6 bases, leaving 10 bases between them. DNA of the CDR3: TGTGCCAGCAGCACAGGGACGCCTGAAGCTTTCTTT. Translation gives CASSTGTPEAFF. The full variable domain, its missing parts supplied by reference TRBV11-3 and TRBJ1-1, is EAGVVQSPRYKIIEKKQPVAFWCNPISGHNTLYWYLQNLGQGPELLIRYENEEAVDDSQLPKDRFSAERLKGVDSTLKIQPAELGDSAVYLCASSTGTPEAFFGQGTRLTVV.

V and J are TRBV4-1 and TRBJ2-7; D might be TRBD2 (6 bases). The germline gives CDR1 MGHRA, CDR2 YSYEKL. The CDR3 covers 22 residues. V lost 0 bases, J lost 7 bases, and 37 bases lay in between. CDR3 sequence (DNA): TGCGCCAGCAGCCAAGAAGGGAGGCCGAGGTCTGATTTACTGACCCGCCGGGTGGAGCAGTACTTC. Its translation is CASSQEGRPRSDLLTRRVEQYF.

V is TRBV5-4 and J is TRBJ1-1; 7 positions match TRBD1. V lost 4 bases to trimming and J lost 0 bases; unmatched junction nucleotides: 12. Germline V gives CDR1 SGHNT, CDR2 YYREEE (reference sequence). CDR3 length equals 17 residues. CDR3 residues: CASSGAGDRSMNTEAFF. In nucleotides, the CDR3 is TGTGCCAGCAGCGGCGCCGGGGACAGATCTATGAACACTGAAGCTTTCTTT.

The chain uses TRBV28 and TRBJ1-2; D might be TRBD1 (5 bases). V was clipped by 8 bases and J by 5 bases, with 9 bases between them. CDR1 is MDHEN, CDR2 SYDVKM, per germline. This CDR3 has 11 residues. This CDR3 reads CASGAGYGYTF. CDR3 DNA sequence: TGTGCCAGCGGGGCAGGTTATGGCTACACCTTC.

The chain recombines TRBV27 with TRBJ2-7; 7 bases are shared with TRBD2. In germline, CDR1 is MNHEY, CDR2 SMNVEV (reference sequence). Trimming removed 8 bases from V and 2 bases from J; junction bases left unmatched: 6. The CDR3 sequence is 13 residues long. CDR3 region: CASGLRGAYEQYF. The DNA for the CDR3 is TGTGCCAGCGGCCTCCGGGGGGCCTACGAGCAGTACTTC.

The chain links TRBV5-5 to TRBJ1-2; 8 bases fit TRBD1. CDR3 length: 15 residues. CDR1 and CDR2 (germline): SGHKS, YYEKEE (reference sequence). Trimming cost V 3 bases and J 4 bases; bases outside gene matches: 8. The CDR3 reads CASSSGDRSSYGYTF. CDR3 DNA: TGTGCCAGCAGCTCAGGGGACAGGAGCAGCTATGGCTACACCTTC.